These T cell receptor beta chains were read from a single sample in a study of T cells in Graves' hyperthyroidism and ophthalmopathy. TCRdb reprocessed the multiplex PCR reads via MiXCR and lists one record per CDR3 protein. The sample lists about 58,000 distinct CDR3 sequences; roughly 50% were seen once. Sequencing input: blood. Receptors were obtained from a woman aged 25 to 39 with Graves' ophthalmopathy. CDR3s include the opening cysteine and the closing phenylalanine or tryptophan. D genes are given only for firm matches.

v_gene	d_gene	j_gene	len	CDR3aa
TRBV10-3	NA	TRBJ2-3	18	CAISGDAGGGGPPDTQYF
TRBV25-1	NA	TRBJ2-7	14	CASRSASRPHEQYF
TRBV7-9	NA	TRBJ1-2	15	CASTLDRILEYGYTF
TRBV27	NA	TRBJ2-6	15	CASSLQLGGANVLTF
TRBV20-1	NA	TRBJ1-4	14	CSARDNGVGEKLFF
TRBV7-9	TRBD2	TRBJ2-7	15	CASSLGASGRNEQYF
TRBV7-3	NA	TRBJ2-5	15	CASSPTAATQETQYF
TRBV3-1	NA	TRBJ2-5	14	CASSPSSSWETQYF
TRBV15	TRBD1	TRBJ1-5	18	CATSSAKGHRGSNQPQHF
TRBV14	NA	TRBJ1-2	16	CASSQVFRATNYGYTF
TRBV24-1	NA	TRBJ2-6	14	CATSDFGGVNVLTF
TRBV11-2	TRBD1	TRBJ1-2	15	CASSVSRGFDYGYTF
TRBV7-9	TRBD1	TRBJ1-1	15	CASTPQGGGETEAFF
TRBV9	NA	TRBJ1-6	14	CASSVEAGTSPLHF
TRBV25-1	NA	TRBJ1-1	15	CASSFWGTRNTEAFF
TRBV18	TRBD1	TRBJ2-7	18	CASSPPTGSTRNPYEQYF
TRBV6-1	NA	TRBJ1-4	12	CASRTSNEKLFF
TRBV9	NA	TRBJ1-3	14	CASSAGGAGNTIYF
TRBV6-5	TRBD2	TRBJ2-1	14	CASRAGTSVNEQFF
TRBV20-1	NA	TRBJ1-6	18	CSARSPGLRSSYNSPLHF
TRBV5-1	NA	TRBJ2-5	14	CASSLGGERETQYF
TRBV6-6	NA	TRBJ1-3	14	CASSTDHSGNTIYF
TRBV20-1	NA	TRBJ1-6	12	CSARVGNSPLHF
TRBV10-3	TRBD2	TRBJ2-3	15	CAISQLAGETDTQYF
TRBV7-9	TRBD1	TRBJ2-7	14	CASSWTGDPYEQYF
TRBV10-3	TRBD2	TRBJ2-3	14	CAIRDSGKTDTQYF
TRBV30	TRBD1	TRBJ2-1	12	CAWRDRGPEQFF
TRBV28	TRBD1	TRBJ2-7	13	CASSTRGTGELYF
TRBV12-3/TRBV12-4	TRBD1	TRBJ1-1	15	CASSWPGQGGTEAFF
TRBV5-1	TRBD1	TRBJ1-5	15	CASSLQGAPNQPQHF
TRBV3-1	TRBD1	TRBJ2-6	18	CASSYRDRGLWGANVLTF
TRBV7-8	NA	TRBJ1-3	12	CASSLVPNTIYF
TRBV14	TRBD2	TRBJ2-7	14	CASSPGGGPPEQYF
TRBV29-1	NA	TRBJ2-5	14	CSVVRGIGQETQYF
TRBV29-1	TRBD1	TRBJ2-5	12	CSSWTGVETQYF
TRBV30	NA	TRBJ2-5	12	CAWSLGSETQYF
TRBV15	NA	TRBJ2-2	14	CATSSFQKPGEPFF
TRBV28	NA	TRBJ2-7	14	CASRPRTSRYEQYF
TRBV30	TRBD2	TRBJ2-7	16	CAWTKAGAGASYEQYF
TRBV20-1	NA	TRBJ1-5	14	CSARDLERESNEHF
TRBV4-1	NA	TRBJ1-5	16	CASSQVGKGPRDPQHF
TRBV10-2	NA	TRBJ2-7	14	CASSEFVGFYEQYF
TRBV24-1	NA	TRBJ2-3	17	CASSWGLGRPSTDTRYF
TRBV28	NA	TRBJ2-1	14	CASSLAALNNEQFF
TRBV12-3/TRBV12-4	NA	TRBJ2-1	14	CASSLQVLNNEQFF